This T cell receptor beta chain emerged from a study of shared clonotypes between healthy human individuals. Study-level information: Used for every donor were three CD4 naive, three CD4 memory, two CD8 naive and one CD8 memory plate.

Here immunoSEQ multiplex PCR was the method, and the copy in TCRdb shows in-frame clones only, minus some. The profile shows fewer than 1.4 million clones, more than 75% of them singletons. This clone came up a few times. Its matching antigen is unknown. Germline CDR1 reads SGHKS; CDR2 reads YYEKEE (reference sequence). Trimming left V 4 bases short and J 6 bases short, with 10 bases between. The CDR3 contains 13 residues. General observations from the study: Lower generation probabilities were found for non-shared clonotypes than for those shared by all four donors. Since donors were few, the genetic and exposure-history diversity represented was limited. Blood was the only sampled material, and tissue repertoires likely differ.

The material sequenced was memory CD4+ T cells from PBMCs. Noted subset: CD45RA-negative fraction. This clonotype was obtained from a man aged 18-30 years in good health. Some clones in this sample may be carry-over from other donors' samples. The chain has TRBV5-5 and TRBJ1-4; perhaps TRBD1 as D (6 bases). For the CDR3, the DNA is TGTGCCAGCAGCATCAGGACAGATGAAAAACTGTTTTTT. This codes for CASSIRTDEKLFF.